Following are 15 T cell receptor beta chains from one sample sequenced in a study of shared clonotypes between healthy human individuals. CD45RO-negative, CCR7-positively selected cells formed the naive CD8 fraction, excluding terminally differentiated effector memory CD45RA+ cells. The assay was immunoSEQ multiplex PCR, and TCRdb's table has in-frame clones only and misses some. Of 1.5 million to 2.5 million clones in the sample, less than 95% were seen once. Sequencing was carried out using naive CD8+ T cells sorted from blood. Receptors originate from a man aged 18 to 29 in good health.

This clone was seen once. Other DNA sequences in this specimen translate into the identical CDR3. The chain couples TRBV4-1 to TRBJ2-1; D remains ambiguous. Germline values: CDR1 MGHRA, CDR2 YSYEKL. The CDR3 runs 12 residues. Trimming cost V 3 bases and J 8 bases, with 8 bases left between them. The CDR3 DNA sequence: TGCGCCAGCAGCCAGGTTGGTGATGAGCAGTTCTTC. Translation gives CASSQVGDEQFF.

The CDR3 DNA follows: TGTGCCTGGAGTGTATCGAGGGGGAGAAACATTCAGTACTTC. This encodes CAWSVSRGRNIQYF. This chain uses TRBV30 with TRBJ2-4; maybe TRBD1 (6 bases). The CDR3 runs 14 residues. Trimming shortened V by 0 bases and J by 6 bases, and 12 bases separated the two germline ends. Germline V gene data show CDR1 as GTSNPN and CDR2 as SVGIG (reference sequence).

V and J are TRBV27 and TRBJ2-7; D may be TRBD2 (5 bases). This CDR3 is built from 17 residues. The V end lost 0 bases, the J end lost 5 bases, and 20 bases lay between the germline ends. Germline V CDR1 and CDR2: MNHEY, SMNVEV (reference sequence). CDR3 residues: CASSLSGWEKAPDEQYF. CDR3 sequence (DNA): TGTGCCAGCAGTTTATCGGGTTGGGAGAAGGCCCCGGACGAGCAGTACTTC.

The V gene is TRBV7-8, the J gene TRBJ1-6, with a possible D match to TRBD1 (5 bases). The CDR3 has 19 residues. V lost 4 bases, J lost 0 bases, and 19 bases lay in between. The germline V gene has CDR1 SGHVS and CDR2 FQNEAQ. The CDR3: CASSSRDDYLSSYNSPLHF. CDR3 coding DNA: TGTGCCAGCAGCTCCCGGGACGATTACCTGAGCTCCTATAATTCACCCCTCCACTTT. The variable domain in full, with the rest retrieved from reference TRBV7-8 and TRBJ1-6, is GAGVSQSPRYKVAKRGQDVALRCDPISGHVSLFWYQQALGQGPEFLTYFQNEAQLDKSGLPSDRFFAERPEGSVSTLKIQRTQQEDSAVYLCASSSRDDYLSSYNSPLHFGNGTRLTVT.

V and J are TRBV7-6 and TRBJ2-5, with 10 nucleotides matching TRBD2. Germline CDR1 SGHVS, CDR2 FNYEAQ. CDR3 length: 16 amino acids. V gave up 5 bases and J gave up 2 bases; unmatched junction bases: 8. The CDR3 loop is CASSPQLAGIQETQYF. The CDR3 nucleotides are TGTGCCAGCAGCCCGCAACTAGCGGGGATACAAGAGACCCAGTACTTC.

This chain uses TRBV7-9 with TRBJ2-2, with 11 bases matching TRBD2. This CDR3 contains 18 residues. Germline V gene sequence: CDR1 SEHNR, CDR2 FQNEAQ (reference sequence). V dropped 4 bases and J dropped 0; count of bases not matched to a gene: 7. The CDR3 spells CASSWNKLAGANTGELFF. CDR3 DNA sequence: TGTGCCAGCAGCTGGAACAAACTAGCGGGGGCGAACACCGGGGAGCTGTTTTTT.

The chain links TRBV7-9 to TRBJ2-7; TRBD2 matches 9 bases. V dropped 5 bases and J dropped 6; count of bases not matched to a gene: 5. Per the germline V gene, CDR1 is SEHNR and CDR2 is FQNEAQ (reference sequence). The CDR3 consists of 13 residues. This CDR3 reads CASSAGLAPEQYF. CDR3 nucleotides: TGTGCCAGCAGCGCGGGACTAGCCCCCGAGCAGTACTTC.

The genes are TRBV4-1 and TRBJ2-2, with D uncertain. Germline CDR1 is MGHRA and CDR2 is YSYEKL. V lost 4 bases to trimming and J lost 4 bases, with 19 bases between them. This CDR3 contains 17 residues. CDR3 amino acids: CASSPHGGPTATGELFF. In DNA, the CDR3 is TGCGCCAGCAGCCCCCACGGTGGACCCACAGCCACCGGGGAGCTGTTTTTT.

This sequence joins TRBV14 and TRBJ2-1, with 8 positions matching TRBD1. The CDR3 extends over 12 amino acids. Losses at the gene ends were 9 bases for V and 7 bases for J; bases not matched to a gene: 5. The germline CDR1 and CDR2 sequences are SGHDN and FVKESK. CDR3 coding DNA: TGTGCCAGGGTCGACAGGGGTAATGAGCAGTTCTTC. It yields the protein CARVDRGNEQFF.

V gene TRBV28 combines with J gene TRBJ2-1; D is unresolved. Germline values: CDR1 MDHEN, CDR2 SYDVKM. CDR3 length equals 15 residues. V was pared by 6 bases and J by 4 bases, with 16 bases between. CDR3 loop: CASSWTAVGYNEQFF. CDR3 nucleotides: TGTGCCAGCAGCTGGACGGCGGTGGGATACAATGAGCAGTTCTTC.

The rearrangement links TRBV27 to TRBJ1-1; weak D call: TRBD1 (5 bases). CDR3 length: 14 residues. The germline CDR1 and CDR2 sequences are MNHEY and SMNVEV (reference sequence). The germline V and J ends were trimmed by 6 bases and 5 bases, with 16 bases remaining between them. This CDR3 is CASRGDLTATEAFF. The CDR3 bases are TGTGCCAGCAGGGGGGACCTAACGGCAACTGAAGCTTTCTTT.

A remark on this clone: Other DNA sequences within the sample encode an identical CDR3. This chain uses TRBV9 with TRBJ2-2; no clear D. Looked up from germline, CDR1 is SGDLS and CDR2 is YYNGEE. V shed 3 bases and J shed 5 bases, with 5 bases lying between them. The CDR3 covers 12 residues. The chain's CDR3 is CASSAYTGELFF. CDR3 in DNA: TGTGCCAGCAGCGCCTATACCGGGGAGCTGTTTTTT.

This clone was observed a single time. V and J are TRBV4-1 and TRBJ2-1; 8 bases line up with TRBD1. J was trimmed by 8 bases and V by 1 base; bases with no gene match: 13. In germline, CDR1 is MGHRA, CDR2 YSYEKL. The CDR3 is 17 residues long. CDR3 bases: TGCGCCAGCAGCCAAGCCGTTCCAGGGGGCCAGCCGGATGAGCAGTTCTTC. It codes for CASSQAVPGGQPDEQFF.

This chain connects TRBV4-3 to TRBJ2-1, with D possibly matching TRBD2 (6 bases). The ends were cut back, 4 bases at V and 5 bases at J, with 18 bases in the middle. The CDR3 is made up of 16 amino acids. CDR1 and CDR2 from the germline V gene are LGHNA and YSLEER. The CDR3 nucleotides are TGCGCCAGCAGCCCAGTGGCGGCGGGATTTAACAATGAGCAGTTCTTC. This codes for CASSPVAAGFNNEQFF.

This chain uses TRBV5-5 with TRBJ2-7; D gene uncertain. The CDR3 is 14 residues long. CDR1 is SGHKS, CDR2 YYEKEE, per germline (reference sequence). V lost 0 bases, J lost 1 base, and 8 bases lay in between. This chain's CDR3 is CASSLAAASYEQYF. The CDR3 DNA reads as TGTGCCAGCAGCTTGGCTGCGGCTTCCTACGAGCAGTACTTC.